This T cell receptor (beta chain) was found in a study of cytomegalovirus exposure and HLA in healthy donors. Vbeta (60) and Jbeta (13) primers were used in the PCR. Under the authors' procedure: Unique TCR beta chains numbered about 72 million in a later analysis, with some 9.9 million shared. Assay: immunoSEQ multiplex PCR; the TCRdb copy retains only in-frame clones and omits some. V, J and clone size reflect that table, while D and trimming were determined from the DNA. The table records 75,000 to 100,000 clones, over 70% of them present only once. Per germline, CDR1 MNHEY and CDR2 SMNVEV (reference sequence). J lost 6 bases, V lost 5 bases, and 8 bases had no gene match. This CDR3 is 14 amino acids long.

The sequence came from a man in his 60s in good health and CMV-seronegative. This chain connects TRBV27 to TRBJ1-1; 8 positions agree with TRBD1. Sequenced sample: PBMCs. CDR3 DNA: TGTGCCAGCAGTAGCAGACAGGGGAGCGCTGAAGCTTTCTTT. Translation gives CASSSRQGSAEAFF.